The 8 T cell receptor beta chains listed next were all sequenced from one sample in a study of cytomegalovirus exposure and HLA in healthy donors (dated by TCRdb to the late 2010s). The protocol used for the library was the immunoSEQ multiplex PCR assay. The multiplex PCR relied on a mix of 60 forward primers for TCR Vbeta segments and 13 reverse primers for TCR Jbeta segments. Sourced from immuneACCESS, this table was stored by TCRdb with only in-frame sequences that have V and J called. A share of the clones is absent; for the studies checked, an unresolved V gene accounts for under half, and the remainder has no known explanation. Present in this sample are approximately 59,000 clones, about 72% of which were seen just once. The top ten hold approximately 2.9% of the sample. The material sequenced was PBMCs. The receptors shown here come from a girl between 5 and 17 years old in good health and CMV-seropositive.

This chain links TRBV10-3 with TRBJ1-2, with TRBD1 identical over 10 bases. J gave up 6 bases and V 6 bases, and 4 bases lay outside the gene matches. The CDR3 spans 13 residues. Germline V CDR1 and CDR2: ENHRY, SYGVKD. DNA for the CDR3: TGTGCCATCAGGGAGACAGGGGGCCATGGCTACACCTTC. It yields the protein CAIRETGGHGYTF.

In nucleotides, the CDR3 is TGTGCCAGCAGACTAGCGGGGGCTAGCGGGGAGCTGTTTTTT. It codes for CASRLAGASGELFF. The chain is built from TRBV5-4 and TRBJ2-2; 11 nucleotides align to TRBD2. This CDR3 has 14 residues. Trimming took 5 bases from V and 7 from J; bases not matched to a gene: 4. The germline V gene encodes CDR1 SGHNT and CDR2 YYREEE (reference sequence). The full variable domain, its missing parts supplied by reference TRBV5-4 and TRBJ2-2, is ETGVTQSPTHLIKTRGQQVTLRCSSQSGHNTVSWYQQALGQGPQFIFQYYREEENGRGNFPPRFSGLQFPNYSSELNVNALELDDSALYLCASRLAGASGELFFGEGSRLTVL.

This clone occurred once. The gene calls are TRBV5-4 and TRBJ2-3; 15 positions match TRBD2. The ends lost 4 bases at V and 5 bases at J; junction bases unmatched: 2. CDR1 and CDR2 from the germline V gene are SGHNT and YYREEE (reference sequence). This CDR3 region has 15 residues. CDR3 sequence: CASSRGLAGGDTQYF. The CDR3 DNA reads TGTGCCAGCAGCCGGGGACTAGCGGGAGGAGATACGCAGTATTTT.

This chain connects TRBV5-1 to TRBJ2-4; TRBD1 matches 7 bases. This CDR3 contains 13 residues. With V trimmed by 4 bases and J by 9 bases, 7 bases remained unmatched. The V gene's germline CDR1 is SGHRS and CDR2 YFSETQ. CDR3 nucleotides: TGCGCCAGCAGCGTCCCAGGGGGTAGCATTCAGTACTTC. The encoded protein is CASSVPGGSIQYF.

This clone turned up a few times. The rearrangement uses TRBV4-1 and TRBJ2-4, with 9 bases that match TRBD2. Trimming took 4 bases from V and 5 from J; bases not matched to a gene: 3. CDR1 is MGHRA and CDR2 is YSYEKL in the germline V gene. The CDR3 has 14 amino acids. The CDR3 DNA reads as TGCGCCAGCAGCCGGTCTAGCGGGGAAAACATTCAGTACTTC. This sequence encodes CASSRSSGENIQYF.

V and J are TRBV6-5 and TRBJ2-3, with 9 bases matching TRBD2. The CDR3 extends over 14 amino acids. V lost 4 bases to trimming and J lost 11 bases; unmatched junction nucleotides: 10. Germline V gene lookup returns CDR1 MNHEY and CDR2 SVGAGI. CDR3: CASSLGSSGGMQYF. The CDR3 DNA is TGTGCCAGCAGTTTAGGGAGTAGCGGGGGCATGCAGTATTTT.

On this clone itself: The junction departs from the called germline gene at one end, perhaps through a read error. The chain combines TRBV7-7 with TRBJ2-5; 8 bases are a match to TRBD1. Germline assignment: CDR1 SSHAT and CDR2 FNYEAQ (reference sequence). CDR3 length: 13 amino acids. The CDR3 here is CASSLDRDETQYF. For the CDR3, the DNA is TGTGCTAGCAGCTTGGACAGGGACGAGACCCAGTACTTC.

The J gene is TRBJ1-1, the V gene TRBV4-1; TRBD1 matches at 7 bases. V dropped 4 bases and J dropped 0; count of bases not matched to a gene: 5. The CDR3 loop spans 15 amino acids. Germline-derived CDR1 and CDR2 are MGHRA and YSYEKL. The CDR3 protein is CASSRPGQMNTEAFF. CDR3 nucleotides: TGCGCCAGCAGCCGGCCGGGACAGATGAACACTGAAGCTTTCTTT.